This is a list of T cell receptor beta chains from one sample in a study of identical twins. Each CDR3 protein gets one entry after TCRdb re-called the 5' RACE reads with MiXCR. The repertoire holds 300,000 to 350,000 distinct CDR3 sequences, with 9% to 15% as singletons. This sample was shared with a second study, whose subject was yellow fever vaccine responses in identical twins.

The sequenced sample was CD8+ T cells sorted from blood. These receptors originate from a young woman in good health. Both conserved end residues are part of each CDR3. D genes are given only for firm matches. Expanded clones are given a class, and other clones once, few, many or no size at all.

V gene: TRBV12-3/TRBV12-4; D gene: .; clone size: many; J gene: TRBJ1-5; CDR3 DNA: TGTGCCAGCAGTTTAGGTCTGGGAAATCAACCCCAGCATTTT; CDR3 protein: CASSLGLGNQPQHF
V gene: TRBV2; D gene: TRBD1; clone size: .; J gene: TRBJ2-1; CDR3 DNA: TGTGCCAGCAGTGAATGGTACGGCAGGGGGCCCGAGGAGGGGCACAATGAGCAGTTCTTC; CDR3 protein: CASSEWYGRGPEEGHNEQFF
V gene: TRBV10-3; D gene: .; clone size: .; J gene: TRBJ1-1; CDR3 DNA: TGTGCCATCCTGGAGGTTCTGGGAACTGAAGCTTTCTTT; CDR3 protein: CAILEVLGTEAFF
V gene: TRBV28; D gene: .; clone size: once; J gene: TRBJ1-1; CDR3 DNA: TGTGCCAGCAGTTCGGTCAGGGACGTTACTGAAGCTTTCTTT; CDR3 protein: CASSSVRDVTEAFF
V gene: TRBV6-4; D gene: .; clone size: few; J gene: TRBJ2-3; CDR3 DNA: TGTGCCAGCAGTGACGGGCCTAGCCCTAGCACAGATACGCAGTATTTT; CDR3 protein: CASSDGPSPSTDTQYF
V gene: TRBV27; D gene: .; clone size: .; J gene: TRBJ2-1; CDR3 DNA: TGTGCCAGCACCTCGGGAGTAGGAGGGTACAATGAGCAGTTCTTC; CDR3 protein: CASTSGVGGYNEQFF
V gene: TRBV28; D gene: .; clone size: .; J gene: TRBJ2-2; CDR3 DNA: TGTGCCAGCAGTTTCGGAGGAACCACCGGGGAGCTGTTTTTT; CDR3 protein: CASSFGGTTGELFF
V gene: TRBV6-1; D gene: .; clone size: few; J gene: TRBJ1-1; CDR3 DNA: TGTGCCAGCAGAGACAGCGGTTCCACTGAAGCTTTCTTT; CDR3 protein: CASRDSGSTEAFF
V gene: TRBV7-9; D gene: TRBD2; clone size: few; J gene: TRBJ2-7; CDR3 DNA: TGTGCCAGCAGCTCCGGACTAGCGGGAGCCGAGCAGTACTTC; CDR3 protein: CASSSGLAGAEQYF
V gene: TRBV25-1; D gene: .; clone size: many; J gene: TRBJ1-2; CDR3 DNA: TGTGCCAGCAGTGAACCCTTTTTTGGCTACACCTTC; CDR3 protein: CASSEPFFGYTF
V gene: TRBV13; D gene: .; clone size: .; J gene: TRBJ2-5; CDR3 DNA: TGTGCCAGCAGCTTAGACGGGGGGCTCCAAGAGACCCAGTACTTC; CDR3 protein: CASSLDGGLQETQYF
V gene: TRBV18; D gene: .; clone size: few; J gene: TRBJ2-3; CDR3 DNA: TGTGCCAGCTCACCGGGACAAAGCACAGATACGCAGTATTTT; CDR3 protein: CASSPGQSTDTQYF
V gene: TRBV2; D gene: .; clone size: few; J gene: TRBJ2-1; CDR3 DNA: TGTGCCAGCACCGCCGAAAAGCAGTTCTTC; CDR3 protein: CASTAEKQFF
V gene: TRBV13; D gene: TRBD2; clone size: many; J gene: TRBJ2-7; CDR3 DNA: TGTGCCAGCAGTTTGGGGGGGAGCTCCTACGAGCAGTACTTC; CDR3 protein: CASSLGGSSYEQYF
V gene: TRBV27; D gene: TRBD2; clone size: .; J gene: TRBJ2-3; CDR3 DNA: TGTGCCAGCAGTCCCATAGCGGGAGGGCCCGGTGATACGCAGTATTTT; CDR3 protein: CASSPIAGGPGDTQYF
V gene: TRBV28; D gene: .; clone size: few; J gene: TRBJ2-3; CDR3 DNA: TGTGCCAGCAGTTTACGGGGCTTGGTAGGGCAGTATTTT; CDR3 protein: CASSLRGLVGQYF
V gene: TRBV15; D gene: TRBD2; clone size: few; J gene: TRBJ2-5; CDR3 DNA: TGTGCCACCAGCAGAGAGGCGGGAGAGTTTGTAGAGACCCAGTACTTC; CDR3 protein: CATSREAGEFVETQYF
V gene: TRBV6-1; D gene: TRBD2; clone size: many; J gene: TRBJ2-1; CDR3 DNA: TGTGCCAGCAGCTGGACGGGAGGTATCTACAATGAGCAGTTCTTC; CDR3 protein: CASSWTGGIYNEQFF
V gene: TRBV27; D gene: .; clone size: .; J gene: TRBJ1-1; CDR3 DNA: TGTGCCAGCAGTTTATCAGAGGGGAACACTGAAGCTTTCTTT; CDR3 protein: CASSLSEGNTEAFF
V gene: TRBV27; D gene: .; clone size: .; J gene: TRBJ2-2; CDR3 DNA: TGTGCCAGCAGTCTGCGGGGGCCCCGTGCGAACACCGGGGAGCTGTTTTTT; CDR3 protein: CASSLRGPRANTGELFF
V gene: TRBV28; D gene: TRBD2; clone size: few; J gene: TRBJ2-5; CDR3 DNA: TGTGCCAGCAGTTTCGGAGACGGGGGGGTCCGGGAGACCCAGTACTTC; CDR3 protein: CASSFGDGGVRETQYF
V gene: TRBV28; D gene: TRBD1; clone size: few; J gene: TRBJ2-7; CDR3 DNA: TGTGCCAGCAGTTCCACTACAGGGGGAATCTACGAGCAGTACTTC; CDR3 protein: CASSSTTGGIYEQYF
V gene: TRBV4-1; D gene: .; clone size: few; J gene: TRBJ1-2; CDR3 DNA: TGCGCCAGCAGCCAAGAATATAGGGACGTCGGGTCGGGCTACACCTTC; CDR3 protein: CASSQEYRDVGSGYTF